This TCR beta chain is drawn from a study of blood T cell repertoires in COVID-19. As for the study in general: COVID-19 samples collected from the United States, Italy and Spain covered acute and convalescent phases. Sample material is recorded as cDNA or gDNA derived from T cells, B-cell-depleted T cells, or PBMCs.

Authors' data handling: Estimation of nucleated cell counts relied on the amplification of reference gene primers. Libraries were prepared by immunoSEQ multiplex PCR; TCRdb keeps only in-frame clonotypes and omits some of them. The V and J calls and clone size are taken from that table; D and trimming were inferred from the DNA. The data hold fewer than 300,000 clones, with 85% observed a single time. This CDR3 region has 15 residues. With V trimmed by 3 bases and J by 2 bases, 7 bases remained unmatched. The V gene's germline CDR1 is SGDLS and CDR2 YYNGEE. The chain recombines TRBV9 with TRBJ1-2; TRBD1 agrees at 7 bases. The TCR sequence derives from a woman aged 45-65 years who had recovered from COVID-19. Sequenced material: PBMCs or T cells enriched from blood (not recorded which). The CDR3 DNA reads as TGTGCCAGCAGCGCCCAATTGACAGGGAACTATGGCTACACCTTC. It is translated as CASSAQLTGNYGYTF.